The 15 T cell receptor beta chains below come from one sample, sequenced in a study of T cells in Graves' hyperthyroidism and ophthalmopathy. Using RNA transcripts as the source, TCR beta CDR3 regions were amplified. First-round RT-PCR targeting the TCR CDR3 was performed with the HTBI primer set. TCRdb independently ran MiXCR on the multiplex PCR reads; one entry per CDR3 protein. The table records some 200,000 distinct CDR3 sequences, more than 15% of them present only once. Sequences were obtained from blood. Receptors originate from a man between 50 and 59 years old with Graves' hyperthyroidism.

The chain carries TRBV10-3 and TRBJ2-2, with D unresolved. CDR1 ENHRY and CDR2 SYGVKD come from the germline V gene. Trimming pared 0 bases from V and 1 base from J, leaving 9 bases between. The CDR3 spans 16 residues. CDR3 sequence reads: CAISESYGVNTGELFF. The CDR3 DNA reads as TGTGCCATCAGTGAGTCATACGGCGTGAACACCGGGGAGCTGTTTTTT.

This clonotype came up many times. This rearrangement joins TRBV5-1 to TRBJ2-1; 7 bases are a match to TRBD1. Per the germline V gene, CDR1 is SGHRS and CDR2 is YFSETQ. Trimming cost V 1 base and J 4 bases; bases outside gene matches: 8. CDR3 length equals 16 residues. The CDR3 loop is CASSLLSDRDYNEQFF. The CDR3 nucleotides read TGCGCCAGCAGCTTGTTAAGTGACAGGGATTACAATGAGCAGTTCTTC.

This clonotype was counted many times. CDR3 in DNA: TGTGCCACCAGCAGTCAAGCGGGAGGGCCCTACGAGCAGTACTTC. Translated, it gives CATSSQAGGPYEQYF. The V call is TRBV15, the J call TRBJ2-7; 10 bases map to TRBD2. The CDR3 has 15 residues. From germline, CDR1 is LNHNV and CDR2 YYDKDF (reference sequence). V was pared by 3 bases and J by 2 bases, with 4 bases of the junction left unmatched.

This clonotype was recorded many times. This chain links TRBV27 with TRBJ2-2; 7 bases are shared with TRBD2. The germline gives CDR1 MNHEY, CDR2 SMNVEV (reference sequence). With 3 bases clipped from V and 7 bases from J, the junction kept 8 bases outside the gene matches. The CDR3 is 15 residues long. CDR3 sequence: CASSFVREGDGELFF. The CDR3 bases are TGTGCCAGCAGTTTTGTCAGGGAGGGTGACGGGGAGCTGTTTTTT.

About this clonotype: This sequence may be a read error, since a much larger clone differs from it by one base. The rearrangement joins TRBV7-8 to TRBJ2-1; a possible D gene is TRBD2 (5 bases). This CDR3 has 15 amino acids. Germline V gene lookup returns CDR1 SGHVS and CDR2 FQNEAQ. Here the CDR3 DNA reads TGTGTCAGCAGCTTAATAAGGGAGTATAAGGATGAGCAGTTCTTC. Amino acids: CVSSLIREYKDEQFF.

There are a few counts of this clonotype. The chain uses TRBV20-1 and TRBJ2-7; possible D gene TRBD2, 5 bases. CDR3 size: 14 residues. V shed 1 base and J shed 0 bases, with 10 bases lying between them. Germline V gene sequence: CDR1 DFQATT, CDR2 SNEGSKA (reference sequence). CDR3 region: CSARGRVSSYEQYF. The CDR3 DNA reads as TGCAGTGCTAGAGGGCGGGTTAGCTCCTACGAGCAGTACTTC.

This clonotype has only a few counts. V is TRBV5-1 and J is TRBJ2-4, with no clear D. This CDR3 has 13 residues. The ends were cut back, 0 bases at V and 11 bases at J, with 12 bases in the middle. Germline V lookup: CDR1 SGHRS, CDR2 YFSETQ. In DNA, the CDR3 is TGCGCCAGCAGCTTGGTGGGCAGGTCTGTTCAGTACTTC. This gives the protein CASSLVGRSVQYF.

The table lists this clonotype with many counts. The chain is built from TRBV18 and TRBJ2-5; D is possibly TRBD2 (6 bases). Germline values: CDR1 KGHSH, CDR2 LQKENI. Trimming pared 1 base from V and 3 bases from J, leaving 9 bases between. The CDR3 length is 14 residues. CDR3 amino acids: CASSPQGLEETQYF. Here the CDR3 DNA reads TGTGCCAGCTCACCACAGGGACTCGAAGAGACCCAGTACTTC.

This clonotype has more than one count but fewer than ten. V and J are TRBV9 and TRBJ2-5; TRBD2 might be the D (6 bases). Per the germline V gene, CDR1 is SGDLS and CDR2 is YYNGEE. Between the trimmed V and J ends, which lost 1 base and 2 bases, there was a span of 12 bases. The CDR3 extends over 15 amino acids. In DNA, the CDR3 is TGTGCCAGCAGCGTAAGGGCGGGAACTCAAGAGACCCAGTACTTC. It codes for CASSVRAGTQETQYF.

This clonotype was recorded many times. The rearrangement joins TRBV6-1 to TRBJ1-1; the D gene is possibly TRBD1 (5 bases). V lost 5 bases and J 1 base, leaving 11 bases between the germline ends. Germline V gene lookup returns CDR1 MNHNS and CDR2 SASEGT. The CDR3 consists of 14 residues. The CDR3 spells CASSYGATNTEAFF. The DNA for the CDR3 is TGTGCCAGCAGTTACGGGGCTACGAACACTGAAGCTTTCTTT.

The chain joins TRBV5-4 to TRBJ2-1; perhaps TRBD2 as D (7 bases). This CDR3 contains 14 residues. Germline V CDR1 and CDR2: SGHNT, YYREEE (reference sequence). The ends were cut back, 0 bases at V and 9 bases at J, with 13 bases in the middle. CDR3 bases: TGTGCCAGCAGCTTGGGGGGGGGCTGGGGTGAGCAGTTCTTC. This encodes CASSLGGGWGEQFF.

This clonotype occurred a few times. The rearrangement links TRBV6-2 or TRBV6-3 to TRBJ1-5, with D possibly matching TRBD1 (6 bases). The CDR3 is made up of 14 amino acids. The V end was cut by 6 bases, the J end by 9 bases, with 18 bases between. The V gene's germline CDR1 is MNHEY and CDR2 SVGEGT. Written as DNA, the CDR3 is TGTGCCAGCAGCCTCGACAGGTCCCCAACGCCCCAGCATTTT. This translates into CASSLDRSPTPQHF.

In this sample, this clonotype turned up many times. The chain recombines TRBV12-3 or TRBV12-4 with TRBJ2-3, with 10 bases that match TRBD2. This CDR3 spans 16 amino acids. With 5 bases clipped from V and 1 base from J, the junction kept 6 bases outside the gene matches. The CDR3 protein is CASSTPSGGGTDTQYF. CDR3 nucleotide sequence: TGTGCCAGCAGTACCCCTAGCGGGGGTGGCACAGATACGCAGTATTTT.

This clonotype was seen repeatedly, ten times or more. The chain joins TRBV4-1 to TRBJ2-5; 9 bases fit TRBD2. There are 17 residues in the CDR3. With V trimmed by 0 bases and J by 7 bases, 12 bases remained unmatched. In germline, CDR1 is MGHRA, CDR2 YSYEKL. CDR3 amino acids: CASSQDWSSGSVVTQYF. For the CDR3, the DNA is TGCGCCAGCAGCCAAGATTGGAGTAGCGGGAGTGTGGTGACCCAGTACTTC.

DNA of the CDR3: TGTGCCAGCAGTTCCGGGGGGACAGCCTATGGCTACACCTTC. Its translation is CASSSGGTAYGYTF. The chain recombines TRBV28 with TRBJ1-2; 7 nucleotides match TRBD1. Trimming at V came to 4 bases and at J to 4 bases, leaving 6 bases not matched to a gene. Per the germline V gene, CDR1 is MDHEN and CDR2 is SYDVKM. The CDR3 runs 14 residues.